A selection of T cell receptor beta chains follows, all from one sample in a study of T cell responses to AZD1222 COVID-19 vaccine. Assay used: immunoSEQ multiplex PCR; TCRdb lists only in-frame clones, some missing. The table lists approximately 92,000 clones, around 90% of them singletons. The specimen was peripheral blood, collected on day 0 of AZD1222 vaccination. The origin of the receptors is an adult in good health. CDR3s include the opening cysteine and the closing phenylalanine or tryptophan. Fields, in order: clone size, V gene, D gene, J gene, CDR3 protein, CDR3 DNA. A D gene is named only where the DNA matches it firmly. Only part of the rows carry a size: once, few, many, or a class if the clone is expanded.

clone_size: .; v_call: TRBV19; d_call: TRBD1; j_call: TRBJ1-5; cdr3_aa: CASSRTGGRSNQPQHF; cdr3_nt: TGTGCCAGTAGTCGGACAGGGGGCAGGAGCAATCAGCCCCAGCATTTT
clone_size: .; v_call: TRBV18; d_call: .; j_call: TRBJ1-1; cdr3_aa: CASSPVAGETEAFF; cdr3_nt: TGTGCCAGCTCACCGGTGGCAGGGGAGACTGAAGCTTTCTTT
clone_size: few; v_call: TRBV15; d_call: .; j_call: TRBJ2-6; cdr3_aa: CATSFRVGSGANVLTF; cdr3_nt: TGTGCCACCAGCTTTCGGGTCGGCTCTGGGGCCAACGTCCTGACTTTC
clone_size: .; v_call: TRBV12-5; d_call: TRBD2; j_call: TRBJ2-2; cdr3_aa: CARGPPGGTGELFF; cdr3_nt: TGTGCTCGTGGCCCCCCGGGGGGGACCGGGGAGCTGTTTTTT
clone_size: .; v_call: TRBV3-1/TRBV3-2; d_call: .; j_call: TRBJ2-2; cdr3_aa: CASSQVNTGELFF; cdr3_nt: TGTGCCAGCAGCCAAGTTAACACCGGGGAGCTGTTTTTT
clone_size: .; v_call: TRBV19; d_call: .; j_call: TRBJ1-2; cdr3_aa: CASSKRGDYGYTF; cdr3_nt: TGTGCCAGTAGTAAGAGGGGAGACTATGGCTACACCTTC
clone_size: .; v_call: TRBV19; d_call: TRBD1; j_call: TRBJ1-1; cdr3_aa: CASSIRFGQGNTEAFF; cdr3_nt: TGTGCCAGTAGTATTCGGTTCGGACAGGGGAACACTGAAGCTTTCTTT
clone_size: .; v_call: TRBV9; d_call: .; j_call: TRBJ2-3; cdr3_aa: CASSVVGGITDTQYF; cdr3_nt: TGTGCCAGCAGCGTAGTAGGCGGAATCACAGATACGCAGTATTTT
clone_size: once; v_call: TRBV6-2/TRBV6-3; d_call: .; j_call: TRBJ2-5; cdr3_aa: CASSFEQQETQYF; cdr3_nt: TGTGCCAGCAGTTTCGAACAGCAAGAGACCCAGTACTTC
clone_size: .; v_call: TRBV6-1; d_call: TRBD1; j_call: TRBJ1-1; cdr3_aa: CASSEAVGQKEAFF; cdr3_nt: TGTGCCAGCAGTGAAGCGGTGGGACAGAAAGAAGCTTTCTTT
clone_size: .; v_call: TRBV19; d_call: TRBD1; j_call: TRBJ1-6; cdr3_aa: CASMGDRDRSPLHF; cdr3_nt: TGTGCCAGTATGGGAGACAGGGATCGGTCACCCCTCCACTTT
clone_size: .; v_call: TRBV7-8; d_call: .; j_call: TRBJ2-7; cdr3_aa: CASSRGRFAYEQYF; cdr3_nt: TGTGCCAGCAGCCGCGGACGGTTCGCGTACGAGCAGTACTTC
clone_size: .; v_call: TRBV30; d_call: .; j_call: TRBJ2-3; cdr3_aa: CAWSVDSTDTQYF; cdr3_nt: TGTGCCTGGAGTGTAGACAGCACAGATACGCAGTATTTT
clone_size: .; v_call: TRBV4-1; d_call: .; j_call: TRBJ1-5; cdr3_aa: CASSSRSNQPQHF; cdr3_nt: TGCGCCAGCAGCTCACGAAGCAACCAGCCCCAGCATTTT
clone_size: .; v_call: TRBV10-3; d_call: .; j_call: TRBJ2-1; cdr3_aa: CAISESFNEQFF; cdr3_nt: TGTGCCATCAGTGAGTCGTTTAATGAGCAGTTCTTC
clone_size: .; v_call: TRBV13; d_call: TRBD1; j_call: TRBJ1-2; cdr3_aa: CASSLGQGVYGYTF; cdr3_nt: TGTGCCAGCAGCTTAGGACAGGGGGTCTATGGCTACACCTTC
clone_size: .; v_call: TRBV29-1; d_call: .; j_call: TRBJ2-7; cdr3_aa: CSVEDSAAYEQYF; cdr3_nt: TGCAGCGTTGAAGATTCGGCGGCCTACGAGCAGTACTTC
clone_size: .; v_call: TRBV4-1; d_call: TRBD1; j_call: TRBJ1-2; cdr3_aa: CASSQHGTGENYGYTF; cdr3_nt: TGCGCCAGCAGCCAACATGGGACAGGGGAAAACTATGGCTACACCTTC
clone_size: .; v_call: TRBV10-3; d_call: TRBD1; j_call: TRBJ2-6; cdr3_aa: CAISAQGASGANVLTF; cdr3_nt: TGTGCCATCAGTGCCCAGGGGGCCTCTGGGGCCAACGTCCTGACTTTC
clone_size: .; v_call: TRBV7-2; d_call: TRBD1; j_call: TRBJ1-4; cdr3_aa: CASSFGDRVNEKLFF; cdr3_nt: TGTGCCAGCAGCTTTGGGGACAGGGTCAATGAAAAACTGTTTTTT
clone_size: .; v_call: TRBV5-1; d_call: TRBD2; j_call: TRBJ2-2; cdr3_aa: CASSLGTSGSIGELFF; cdr3_nt: TGCGCCAGCAGCTTGGGGACTAGCGGGAGTATCGGGGAGCTGTTTTTT
clone_size: .; v_call: TRBV4-1; d_call: .; j_call: TRBJ2-2; cdr3_aa: CASSQEGGGGSGGGELFF; cdr3_nt: TGCGCCAGCAGCCAAGAGGGGGGCGGGGGATCCGGAGGTGGGGAGCTGTTTTTT